Presented here are 10 T cell receptor beta chains from one specimen sequenced in a study of T cells in Graves' hyperthyroidism and ophthalmopathy. RNA transcripts were the template for amplifying TCR beta CDR3 regions. A set of HTBI primers served as the primers for a first-round RT-PCR of the TCR CDR3. One entry per CDR3 protein results from TCRdb running MiXCR on the multiplex PCR reads. The sample holds 300,000 to 450,000 distinct CDR3 sequences; approximately 15% are singletons and the top ten take 8% to 13%. Sequenced sample: blood. Receptors were obtained from a woman in her fifties or sixties with Graves' hyperthyroidism.

In its sample, this clonotype was seen many times. V usage is TRBV12-3 or TRBV12-4 and J usage is TRBJ1-2, with D unresolved. This CDR3 contains 13 residues. Trimming took 6 bases from V and 6 from J, leaving 14 bases between them. The chain's CDR3 is CASSVGRYDGYTF. CDR3 bases: TGTGCCAGCAGCGTCGGACGTTATGATGGCTACACCTTC.

This clonotype was seen ten or more times. The chain has TRBV28 and TRBJ1-5, with D perhaps matching TRBD1 (5 bases). V dropped 6 bases and J dropped 0 bases, with 9 bases sitting between them. Germline CDR1 MDHEN, CDR2 SYDVKM. This CDR3 has 14 residues. The DNA for the CDR3 is TGTGCCAGCAGGGGGGGGGGTAGCAATCAGCCCCAGCATTTT. It yields the protein CASRGGGSNQPQHF.

This clonotype showed up many times. V gene TRBV12-3 or TRBV12-4 combines with J gene TRBJ2-3; 11 nucleotides line up with TRBD2. There are 14 residues in the CDR3. The junction had 8 bases not matched to a gene; V was cut back by 10 bases and J by 5 bases. CDR3 amino acids: CATRSGTSGDTQYF. CDR3 DNA sequence: TGTGCCACCCGATCCGGGACTAGCGGAGATACGCAGTATTTT.

The chain has TRBV19 and TRBJ2-5; D is uncertain. The CDR3 is 15 amino acids. Germline assignment: CDR1 LNHDA and CDR2 SQIVND (reference sequence). The V gene lost 1 base and the J gene lost 3 bases, with 12 bases spanning the gap. The CDR3 loop reads CASSIANTEKETQYF. CDR3 bases: TGTGCCAGTAGTATAGCAAACACCGAAAAAGAGACCCAGTACTTC.

This clonotype was detected ten times or more. The V and J genes are TRBV24-1 and TRBJ1-2; D uncertain. The V and J ends lost 4 bases and 1 base respectively, with 12 bases between them. The CDR3 extends over 15 amino acids. Germline V gene lookup returns CDR1 KGHDR and CDR2 SFDVKD. The CDR3: CATSDTTDGNYGYTF. The DNA of the CDR3 is TGTGCCACCAGTGACACCACGGACGGTAACTATGGCTACACCTTC.

This clonotype appeared many times. This chain joins TRBV5-1 and TRBJ1-2, with 8 bases matching TRBD1. This CDR3 region has 14 residues. CDR1 and CDR2 from the germline V gene are SGHRS and YFSETQ. V lost 1 base, J lost 5 bases, and 4 bases stayed unmatched. CDR3 nucleotides: TGCGCCAGCAGCTTGAATGGACAGGGTTATGGCTACACCTTC. Its translation: CASSLNGQGYGYTF.

This clonotype was detected ten times or more. V is TRBV6-1 and J is TRBJ1-5; D is ambiguous. CDR1 and CDR2 (germline): MNHNS, SASEGT. V was trimmed by 6 bases and J by 9 bases, leaving 18 bases between them. This CDR3 is built from 14 residues. CDR3 sequence: CASRPPGGHLPQHF. CDR3 DNA: TGTGCCAGCAGGCCACCGGGCGGTCACCTGCCCCAGCATTTT.

This clonotype was seen ten or more times. This chain connects TRBV16 to TRBJ1-2, with 7 positions matching TRBD1. The CDR3 is 14 amino acids. V lost 4 bases and J lost 8; bases outside the gene matches: 10. Germline V CDR1 and CDR2: KGHSY, FQNENV. The CDR3 DNA sequence: TGTGCCAGCAGCCTAATAACAGGGGAAAGAGGCTACACCTTC. Translated: CASSLITGERGYTF.

This clonotype occurred many times. The chain combines TRBV6-6 with TRBJ2-7; possibly TRBD2 for D (7 bases). This CDR3 comprises 15 residues. Looked up from germline, CDR1 is MNHNY and CDR2 is SVGAGI (reference sequence). Trimming took off 2 bases at V and 3 bases at J, with 14 bases between the two ends. The CDR3 region has the DNA TGTGCCAGCAGTTACGGGGGAGGGGGGCTCTACGAGCAGTACTTC. Translation: CASSYGGGGLYEQYF.

This clonotype appeared many times. The CDR3 DNA is TGCAGCGTTGCAAACGCAGCCAAAAACATTCAGTACTTC. This encodes CSVANAAKNIQYF. The chain combines TRBV29-1 with TRBJ2-4; no firm D call. The germline gives CDR1 SQVTM, CDR2 ANQGSEA. With 4 bases removed from V and 0 bases from J, the gap between germline ends came to 7 bases. The length of the CDR3 is 13 residues.